Listed below are T cell receptor beta chains from one sample, sequenced in a study of vaccination and CD4 T cells after COVID-19. For these TCRs, the target antigens are not known. MiXCR, run by TCRdb on the PCR reads, gives a single entry per CDR3 protein. This sample carries some 10,000 distinct CDR3 sequences, less than 25% of them seen once, and the ten largest clones take roughly 12%. The sequencing used CD4+ T cells from blood, cultured in vitro, collected after SARS-CoV-2 vaccination. The receptors shown here come from a human donor who had recovered from COVID-19. The CDR3 runs from the conserved cysteine through the conserved F or W. Fields, in order: D gene, J gene, V gene, clone size, CDR3 protein, CDR3 DNA. The D gene is left open where the match is weak. A row's size may be missing; if present it is once, few, many or a size class.

.	TRBJ2-7	TRBV18	.	CASSQSPGTAFRERYF	TGTGCCAGCTCCCAATCGCCCGGGACTGCTTTTCGGGAGCGGTACTTC
.	TRBJ2-2	TRBV10-3	.	CAISETGTAGELFF	TGTGCCATCAGTGAGACCGGGACCGCCGGGGAGCTGTTTTTT
.	TRBJ2-1	TRBV7-9	.	CASSLGSSYNEQFF	TGTGCCAGCAGCTTAGGAAGCTCCTACAATGAGCAGTTCTTC
TRBD2	TRBJ2-1	TRBV7-2	.	CASSRGRAGDNEQFF	TGTGCCAGCAGCCGCGGGAGAGCGGGGGACAATGAGCAGTTCTTC
TRBD1	TRBJ1-5	TRBV19	.	CASLGTGGSWSNQPQHF	TGTGCCAGTTTAGGGACAGGGGGCAGTTGGAGCAATCAGCCCCAGCATTTT
.	TRBJ1-1	TRBV7-2	.	CATSGEGMNTEAFF	TGTGCCACCTCCGGGGAGGGGATGAACACTGAAGCTTTCTTT
TRBD1	TRBJ1-6	TRBV6-1	.	CASRDDSWTGRNSPLHF	TGTGCCAGCAGAGACGATTCGTGGACAGGGCGCAATTCACCCCTCCACTTT
.	TRBJ2-1	TRBV27	.	CASTRADEQFF	TGTGCCAGCACTCGAGCGGATGAGCAGTTCTTC
.	TRBJ2-1	TRBV7-2	.	CASSGWERRVTNEQFF	TGTGCCAGCAGCGGCTGGGAACGGAGAGTGACCAATGAGCAGTTCTTC
TRBD1	TRBJ2-2	TRBV27	few	CASSLRGQDTGELFF	TGTGCCAGCAGTCTTAGGGGACAGGACACCGGGGAGCTGTTTTTT
TRBD2	TRBJ2-1	TRBV20-1	.	CSAALAGEGNEQFF	TGCAGTGCTGCACTAGCGGGAGAAGGTAATGAGCAGTTCTTC